Following are 23 T cell receptor beta chains from one sample sequenced in a study of shared clonotypes between healthy human individuals. Some clones are missing from TCRdb's copy, which holds only in-frame ones; the method was immunoSEQ multiplex PCR. This table has a few million clones, about nine tenths appearing once. The sequenced sample was naive CD4+ T cells from PBMCs. Sample subset: CD45RA+ positively selected. These TCRs come from a man between 18 and 29 years old in good health. Some clones in this sample may be carry-over from other donors' samples.

The chain links TRBV29-1 to TRBJ2-3, with a possible D match to TRBD1 (6 bases). Per germline, CDR1 SQVTM and CDR2 ANQGSEA. This CDR3 region has 16 residues. The V end was cut by 7 bases, the J end by 2 bases, with 22 bases between. In DNA form, the CDR3 reads TGCAGCGCTCAACAGGGTTTTGGGTCCCCCACAGATACGCAGTATTTT. Translated, it gives CSAQQGFGSPTDTQYF.

This rearrangement joins TRBV7-2 to TRBJ2-1; tentative D call: TRBD2 (7 bases). This CDR3 spans 12 amino acids. The V gene lost 2 bases and the J gene lost 9 bases, with 8 bases spanning the gap. CDR1 and CDR2 from the germline V gene are SGHTA and FQGNSA. This chain's CDR3 is CASSLRGGEQFF. CDR3 bases: TGTGCCAGCAGCTTAAGGGGGGGTGAGCAGTTCTTC.

The chain recombines TRBV5-1 with TRBJ1-2; D might be TRBD1 (5 bases). The V end lost 4 bases, the J end lost 3 bases, and 16 bases lay between the germline ends. CDR3 length: 15 amino acids. From germline, CDR1 is SGHRS and CDR2 YFSETQ. CDR3 region: CASSPVAGLDYGYTF. CDR3 coding DNA: TGCGCCAGCAGCCCGGTTGCAGGGCTGGACTATGGCTACACCTTC.

A remark on this clone: In the same sample, other DNA sequences code for this CDR3. The chain is built from TRBV27 and TRBJ1-2; D unclear. This CDR3 comprises 13 residues. With 3 bases removed from V and 1 base from J, the gap between germline ends came to 6 bases. Germline assignment: CDR1 MNHEY and CDR2 SMNVEV (reference sequence). The chain's CDR3 is CASSFANNYGYTF. The DNA for the CDR3 is TGTGCCAGCAGTTTTGCAAATAACTATGGCTACACCTTC.

The chain links TRBV5-1 to TRBJ2-1, with a weak D call TRBD2 (5 bases). Looked up from germline, CDR1 is SGHRS and CDR2 is YFSETQ. There are 15 residues in the CDR3. Trimming pared 3 bases from V and 7 bases from J, leaving 17 bases between. The CDR3 bases are TGCGCCAGCAGCTGGGAACCTTTAGCGCGGAATGAGCAGTTCTTC. It encodes CASSWEPLARNEQFF.

In the case of this clone: Germline is not matched at one junction end, which may reflect a read error. The rearrangement uses TRBV7-8 and TRBJ2-7, with D possibly matching TRBD2 (5 bases). The CDR3 spans 14 residues. CDR1 is SGHVS, CDR2 FQNEAQ, per germline. CDR3 region: CASSLARESAERYF. The CDR3 nucleotides are TGTGCCAGCAGCTTAGCGAGGGAGAGCGCCGAGCGGTACTTC.

This clone was seen a handful of times. V usage is TRBV7-9 and J usage is TRBJ2-1; TRBD1 might be the D (6 bases). V was clipped by 2 bases and J by 6 bases, with 17 bases between them. Germline CDR1 SEHNR, CDR2 FQNEAQ (reference sequence). This CDR3 contains 16 residues. CDR3 amino acids: CASSLSGPTGGNEQFF. As DNA, the CDR3 is TGTGCCAGCAGCTTAAGCGGACCGACAGGCGGCAATGAGCAGTTCTTC.

The chain joins TRBV19 to TRBJ2-7, with TRBD1 matching over 7 bases. V lost 0 bases, J lost 4 bases, and 6 bases stayed unmatched. This CDR3 region has 15 residues. Germline lookup yields CDR1 LNHDA and CDR2 SQIVND (reference sequence). CDR3 loop: CASSIDLGTVYEQYF. The CDR3 nucleotides are TGTGCCAGTAGTATAGATCTAGGGACAGTTTACGAGCAGTACTTC. The variable domain in full, completed from reference TRBV19 and TRBJ2-7, reads DGGITQSPKYLFRKEGQNVTLSCEQNLNHDAMYWYRQDPGQGLRLIYYSQIVNDFQKGDIAEGYSVSREKKESFPLTVTSAQKNPTAFYLCASSIDLGTVYEQYFGPGTRLTVT.

As regards this clone: Other DNA sequences within the sample encode an identical CDR3. V is TRBV5-4 and J is TRBJ2-5, with D possibly TRBD2 on 7 matching bases. The CDR3 is made up of 17 amino acids. Germline-derived CDR1 and CDR2 are SGHNT and YYREEE (reference sequence). V lost 2 bases and J lost 1, with 18 bases in between. Written as DNA, the CDR3 is TGTGCCAGCAGCTTTGGGGGGGGCGGGAACCCCCAAGAGACCCAGTACTTC. Translating gives CASSFGGGGNPQETQYF.

The rearrangement joins TRBV7-2 to TRBJ2-1, with unresolved D. Per germline, CDR1 SGHTA and CDR2 FQGNSA. V lost 2 bases and J lost 10, with 15 bases in between. There are 14 residues in the CDR3. This chain's CDR3 is CASSLSSLSGEQFF. CDR3 sequence (DNA): TGTGCCAGCAGCTTAAGTTCCCTCTCTGGAGAGCAGTTCTTC.

V usage is TRBV5-5 and J usage is TRBJ2-5, with D possibly matching TRBD1 (6 bases). CDR3 length: 18 residues. Trimming cost V 4 bases and J 4 bases, with 26 bases left between them. Germline V gene lookup returns CDR1 SGHKS and CDR2 YYEKEE (reference sequence). The CDR3: CASSPGRAGELIPETQYF. Written as DNA, the CDR3 is TGTGCCAGCAGCCCCGGACGGGCAGGGGAGCTAATTCCAGAGACCCAGTACTTC.

With regard to this clone: Different DNA sequences within this sample yield the same CDR3. This rearrangement joins TRBV9 to TRBJ2-5, with a tentative D call TRBD1 (5 bases). The CDR3 consists of 14 residues. Per germline, CDR1 SGDLS and CDR2 YYNGEE. V shed 1 base and J shed 1 base, with 8 bases lying between them. CDR3 nucleotide sequence: TGTGCCAGCAGCGTACAAGGGGTCCAAGAGACCCAGTACTTC. This encodes CASSVQGVQETQYF.

This rearrangement joins TRBV5-1 to TRBJ2-7, with unresolved D. This CDR3 comprises 17 residues. Between the trimmed V and J ends, which lost 4 bases and 2 bases, there was a span of 22 bases. Germline values: CDR1 SGHRS, CDR2 YFSETQ. In DNA form, the CDR3 reads TGCGCCAGCAGCCTCCTCGGACGCCCTAGAAGGCCCTACGAGCAGTACTTC. Its translation: CASSLLGRPRRPYEQYF. Complete variable domain (other parts from reference TRBV5-1 and TRBJ2-7): KAGVTQTPRYLIKTRGQQVTLSCSPISGHRSVSWYQQTPGQGLQFLFEYFSETQRNKGNFPGRFSGRQFSNSRSEMNVSTLELGDSALYLCASSLLGRPRRPYEQYFGPGTRLTVT.

The count of this clone is one. The V gene is TRBV11-2, the J gene TRBJ2-3; the D gene is possibly TRBD2 (5 bases). From germline, CDR1 is SGHAT and CDR2 FQNNGV. Deletions cut 0 bases from V and 6 bases from J, with 16 bases between. The CDR3 runs 16 residues. As DNA, the CDR3 is TGTGCCAGCAGCTTAGATCGAGTCGGAAGGAGGGATACGCAGTATTTT. It translates to CASSLDRVGRRDTQYF.

The chain links TRBV4-1 to TRBJ2-1; 8 bases agree with TRBD2. Germline V CDR1 and CDR2: MGHRA, YSYEKL. The V segment lost 2 bases and the J segment 2 bases; nucleotides outside the gene matches: 5. The CDR3 spans 16 residues. As DNA, the CDR3 is TGCGCCAGCAGCCAACCCGGGACTAGGACCTACAATGAGCAGTTCTTC. Translated: CASSQPGTRTYNEQFF.

V and J are TRBV2 and TRBJ2-1, with TRBD2 identical over 12 bases. The ends lost 6 bases at V and 7 bases at J; junction bases unmatched: 10. Per the germline V gene, CDR1 is SNHLY and CDR2 is FYNNEI. The CDR3 is made up of 16 amino acids. The CDR3 DNA reads as TGTGCCAGCAGACCCTCTGGGACTAGCGGGTTTAATGAGCAGTTCTTC. Protein: CASRPSGTSGFNEQFF.

The chain combines TRBV2 with TRBJ1-5, with D unclear. Trimming left V 6 bases short and J 0 bases short, with 12 bases between. Looked up from germline, CDR1 is SNHLY and CDR2 is FYNNEI. The CDR3 has 15 amino acids. The chain's CDR3 is CASSGPGFSNQPQHF. The CDR3 DNA reads TGTGCCAGCAGCGGCCCGGGGTTTAGCAATCAGCCCCAGCATTTT.

CDR3 bases: TGTGCCAGCAGTTACAGGGAGGTTAGCTATGGCTACACCTTC. This translates into CASSYREVSYGYTF. The gene calls are TRBV6-5 and TRBJ1-2; no clear D. CDR1 and CDR2 from the germline V gene are MNHEY and SVGAGI. This CDR3 region has 14 residues. The V end lost 2 bases, the J end lost 4 bases, and 11 bases lay between the germline ends.

The J gene is TRBJ2-5, the V gene TRBV5-1; D is possibly TRBD1 or TRBD2 (5 bases each). CDR3 length equals 15 residues. With 4 bases removed from V and 1 base from J, the gap between germline ends came to 14 bases. Germline CDR1 is SGHRS and CDR2 is YFSETQ. For the CDR3, the DNA is TGCGCCAGCAGCATACAGCCGGGACCCCAAGAGACCCAGTACTTC. It encodes CASSIQPGPQETQYF.

This sequence joins TRBV5-1 and TRBJ2-7, with D possibly matching TRBD1 (6 bases). Trimming took off 4 bases at V and 6 bases at J, with 14 bases between the two ends. Germline V gives CDR1 SGHRS, CDR2 YFSETQ. This CDR3 has 13 amino acids. Here the CDR3 DNA reads TGCGCCAGCAGCAGTTACAGGGTGGGCGAGCAGTACTTC. Translation: CASSSYRVGEQYF.

V usage is TRBV18 and J usage is TRBJ2-1; 14 positions match TRBD2. The CDR3 sequence is 17 residues long. The germline gives CDR1 KGHSH, CDR2 LQKENI. Trimming took 3 bases from V and 4 from J; bases not matched to a gene: 5. CDR3 coding DNA: TGTGCCAGCTCACCGGGGACTAGCGGGAGTCGGTACAATGAGCAGTTCTTC. Its translation: CASSPGTSGSRYNEQFF.

This clone was found a few times. The rearrangement links TRBV7-9 to TRBJ1-4, with a possible D match to TRBD1 (5 bases). The CDR3 has 13 amino acids. V gave up 0 bases and J gave up 6 bases, with 5 bases separating them. Germline V gives CDR1 SEHNR, CDR2 FQNEAQ (reference sequence). The CDR3 DNA reads as TGTGCCAGCAGCTTAGCCAGGGATGAAAAACTGTTTTTT. Translation gives CASSLARDEKLFF.

On this clone: The junction departs from the called germline gene at one end, perhaps through a read error. The chain has TRBV11-1 and TRBJ1-1; D possibly corresponds to TRBD1 (5 bases). The germline V gene has CDR1 SGHAT and CDR2 FQDESV (reference sequence). This CDR3 has 15 residues. The CDR3 DNA is TGTGCCAGCAGCTTAATTGGCAGGACGGACACTGAAGTTTTCTTT. This codes for CASSLIGRTDTEVFF.